This TCR beta chain emerged from a study of siplizumab effects on memory and regulatory T cells. This clone was observed once. The antigen remains undetermined. Findings and limits, study-wide: There were only a minor fraction of alloreactive clones that mapped to unstimulated subsets. Proliferating Tregs from siplizumab cultures lacked functional confirmation of suppression.

Every sample had approximately 100,000 of its TCR templates assayed. Libraries were prepared by immunoSEQ multiplex PCR; TCRdb keeps only in-frame clonotypes and omits some of them. The sample records tens of thousands of clones, just over 90% being singletons. V gave up 4 bases and J gave up 1 base, with 10 bases separating them. The CDR3 has 14 amino acids. CDR1 and CDR2 from the germline V gene are MGHRA and YSYEKL. The specimen was CD8+ T cells sorted from blood. The rearrangement uses TRBV4-1 and TRBJ1-1; no reliable D call. The source of this sequence is a human donor in good health. The CDR3 region is CASSPQTKNTEAFF. CDR3 coding DNA: TGCGCCAGCAGCCCCCAGACCAAGAACACTGAAGCTTTCTTT.